These 3 T cell receptor beta chains came from one sample sequenced in a study of T cell changes during pregnancy in multiple sclerosis. TCRdb keeps only in-frame clones here, not all; method: immunoSEQ multiplex PCR. The table includes 60,000 to 75,000 clones, roughly 88% detected once. The material sequenced was peripheral blood, taken in the third trimester of pregnancy. The source is a female donor with multiple sclerosis, enrolled in a pregnancy study.

The chain links TRBV9 to TRBJ1-3; no clear D gene. The CDR3 runs 14 residues. The V end was cut by 4 bases, the J end by 2 bases, with 10 bases between. The germline gives CDR1 SGDLS, CDR2 YYNGEE. The CDR3 DNA is TGTGCCAGCAGCTCCCCGGGAGCTGGAAACACCATATATTTT. It translates to CASSSPGAGNTIYF.

The chain joins TRBV6-5 to TRBJ2-2; 13 bases fit TRBD2. This CDR3 contains 15 residues. The V and J ends lost 4 bases and 5 bases, in that order; junction bases with no gene match: 1. The germline CDR1 and CDR2 sequences are MNHEY and SVGAGI. The CDR3 loop reads CASSSTSGGTGELFF. The CDR3 DNA follows: TGTGCCAGCAGTTCGACTAGCGGGGGGACCGGGGAGCTGTTTTTT.

The chain is built from TRBV5-8 and TRBJ2-7, with D possibly being TRBD2 (5 bases). V shed 7 bases and J shed 12 bases, with 14 bases lying between them. CDR3 length: 10 amino acids. CDR1 is SGHTS, CDR2 YDEGEE, per germline. CDR3 in DNA: TGTGCCAGCCGAAGGGTGGGGAGGTACTTC. The encoded protein is CASRRVGRYF.